This entry features one T cell receptor (beta chain) sequence. The CDR3 has 15 amino acids. The germline CDR1 and CDR2 sequences are MNHEY and SVGAGI. V was trimmed by 6 bases and J by 5 bases, leaving 19 bases between them. This entry belongs to a study of blood T cell repertoires in COVID-19. The assay was immunoSEQ multiplex PCR, and TCRdb's table has in-frame clones only and misses some. The sample has about 240,000 clones, approximately 86% seen once. The sequencing sample was made of PBMCs or T cells enriched from blood (not recorded which). The receptor's source is a woman in her thirties or forties with acute COVID-19. The rearrangement links TRBV6-5 to TRBJ2-5, with D tentatively TRBD2 (5 bases). The DNA of the CDR3 is TGTGCCAGCAGCGATGTACTCGGTCGGAGGGAGACCCAGTACTTC. Amino acid sequence: CASSDVLGRRETQYF.